This T cell receptor beta chain was captured in a study of OX40 agonist ivuxolimab in advanced cancers. Study at large: One patient with hepatocellular carcinoma and two with cutaneous melanoma, three in all, had partial responses. Study-wide results and limits: Mean expanded clone counts were higher in CD8+ than CD4+ T cells.

The CDR3 has 14 amino acids. Germline V lookup: CDR1 LNHDA, CDR2 SQIVND (reference sequence). Between the trimmed V and J ends, which lost 5 bases and 2 bases, there was a span of 12 bases. TCRdb's copy holds only in-frame clones and misses some; the assay was immunoSEQ multiplex PCR. The repertoire consists of roughly 53,000 clones, with approximately 86% occurring once and the leading ten covering approximately 52%. Samples were taken at baseline and on day 1 of cycles 4 and 7. A remark on this clone: No antigen is known for it. Other DNA sequences from this sample encode an identical CDR3 as well.

The origin of this receptor is an adult with an advanced solid tumor such as melanoma, head and neck, liver or kidney cancer. The specimen comprised CD4+ or CD8+ T cells sorted from blood, sampled in a trial of the OX40 agonist ivuxolimab. The J gene is TRBJ1-2, the V gene TRBV19, with unresolved D. The CDR3: CASSPSGVNYGYTF. The CDR3, as DNA: TGTGCCAGTAGTCCTTCGGGAGTAAACTATGGCTACACCTTC. Variable domain in full (rest from reference TRBV19 and TRBJ1-2): DGGITQSPKYLFRKEGQNVTLSCEQNLNHDAMYWYRQDPGQGLRLIYYSQIVNDFQKGDIAEGYSVSREKKESFPLTVTSAQKNPTAFYLCASSPSGVNYGYTFGSGTRLTVV.